This T cell receptor beta chain was profiled in a study of cytomegalovirus exposure and HLA in healthy donors. For this clone: The antigen is not known.

The germline gives CDR1 SGHNT, CDR2 YYREEE (reference sequence). This CDR3 contains 17 residues. V shed 3 bases, J shed 7 bases, and the junction held 16 bases outside the gene matches. It was the approximately 120-subject validation cohort, separate from the approximately 700-subject first cohort, to which the donors belonged. The repertoire was sequenced with immunoSEQ multiplex PCR; TCRdb's copy has only in-frame clones and lacks some. The sample yields about 110,000 clones, around 90% seen once. Study-wide results and caveats: TCR beta chains numbering some 160 were designated cytomegalovirus-associated.

This sequence originates from a woman aged 18-29 years in good health and CMV-seropositive. Sequenced material: PBMCs. This chain joins TRBV5-4 and TRBJ1-2; 9 bases are a match to TRBD1. In DNA form, the CDR3 reads TGTGCCAGCAGCTGGGAAAGATTGGACAGGGGAGTTGGTGGCTACACCTTC. Amino acid sequence: CASSWERLDRGVGGYTF. Combining the CDR3 with reference TRBV5-4 and TRBJ1-2 gives the whole variable domain ETGVTQSPTHLIKTRGQQVTLRCSSQSGHNTVSWYQQALGQGPQFIFQYYREEENGRGNFPPRFSGLQFPNYSSELNVNALELDDSALYLCASSWERLDRGVGGYTFGSGTRLTVV.